This T cell receptor beta chain was sequenced for a study of blood T cell repertoires in COVID-19. The overall study: T cells, B-cell-depleted T cells, or PBMCs supplied cDNA or gDNA.

Study processing details: Estimation of nucleated cell counts was performed using reference gene primer amplification. Assay: immunoSEQ multiplex PCR; the TCRdb copy retains only in-frame clones and omits some. V and J calls and clone size are those listed in that table; D and trimming were worked out from the DNA. Of roughly 61,000 clones listed, 72% are singletons. Germline V gene sequence: CDR1 SGHNT, CDR2 YYREEE (reference sequence). There are 14 residues in the CDR3. Trimming took 2 bases from V and 2 from J; bases not matched to a gene: 2. This receptor was taken from a woman aged 55-70 years who had been exposed to COVID-19. Sequenced input: PBMCs or T cells enriched from blood (not recorded which). The chain links TRBV5-4 to TRBJ2-7; 9 nucleotides line up with TRBD2. The CDR3 DNA is TGTGCCAGCAGCTTAGCTAGCGGGACCTACGAGCAGTACTTC. Amino acid sequence: CASSLASGTYEQYF. The whole variable domain, remainder taken from reference TRBV5-4 and TRBJ2-7, is ETGVTQSPTHLIKTRGQQVTLRCSSQSGHNTVSWYQQALGQGPQFIFQYYREEENGRGNFPPRFSGLQFPNYSSELNVNALELDDSALYLCASSLASGTYEQYFGPGTRLTVT.